Presented here are 29 T cell receptor beta chains from one specimen sequenced in a study of blood T cell repertoires in COVID-19. This table comes from immunoSEQ multiplex PCR, and its TCRdb copy is limited to in-frame clones, with some not included. The sample records roughly 300,000 clones, 90% to 95% being singletons. Sequenced sample: peripheral blood. These receptor sequences come from a woman aged 25 to 39 with COVID-19, enrolled during active disease.

V is TRBV3-1 (or the pseudogene TRBV3-2) and J is TRBJ2-3; TRBD1 might be the D (5 bases). This CDR3 spans 11 amino acids. V gave up 6 bases and J gave up 4 bases, with 5 bases separating them. Germline V gene data show CDR1 as LGHDT and CDR2 as YNNKEL (reference sequence). In DNA form, the CDR3 reads TGTGCCAGCAGGGGGCCAGATACGCAGTATTTT. Amino acids: CASRGPDTQYF.

The CDR3 loop reads CASSQDPRGTGDEQYF. In DNA form, the CDR3 reads TGTGCCAGCAGCCAAGATCCCCGGGGAACCGGGGACGAGCAGTACTTC. The V call is TRBV4-2, the J call TRBJ2-7, with D maybe TRBD2 (5 bases). Trimming left V 0 bases short and J 5 bases short, with 17 bases between. CDR1 LGHNA and CDR2 YNFKEQ come from the germline V gene. The CDR3 covers 16 residues.

J is TRBJ2-1 and V is TRBV5-1, with 8 bases lining up with TRBD2. This CDR3 spans 16 amino acids. The V and J ends lost 0 bases and 1 base, in that order; junction bases with no gene match: 3. Germline CDR1 reads SGHRS; CDR2 reads YFSETQ. The CDR3 region is CASSLGGGRSYNEQFF. The CDR3 nucleotides are TGCGCCAGCAGCTTGGGGGGCGGGAGGTCCTACAATGAGCAGTTCTTC.

CDR3 nucleotides: TGCAGCGTTGATGGTGCAGGCGCCGGAAACACCATATATTTT. Protein: CSVDGAGAGNTIYF. This rearrangement joins TRBV29-1 to TRBJ1-3; no firm D call. Trimming removed 3 bases from V and 4 bases from J, with 13 bases in between. CDR3 length: 14 amino acids. The V gene's germline CDR1 is SQVTM and CDR2 ANQGSEA.

As DNA, the CDR3 is TGTGCCACCAGCAGAGATGGGGACAGGGTTCTGGGTCAGGAGACCCAGTACTTC. It encodes CATSRDGDRVLGQETQYF. This rearrangement joins TRBV15 to TRBJ2-5; 9 bases agree with TRBD1. The germline gives CDR1 LNHNV, CDR2 YYDKDF (reference sequence). There are 18 residues in the CDR3. Trimming at V came to 0 bases and at J to 5 bases, leaving 13 bases not matched to a gene. Variable domain in full (rest from reference TRBV15 and TRBJ2-5): DAMVIQNPRYQVTQFGKPVTLSCSQTLNHNVMYWYQQKSSQAPKLLFHYYDKDFNNEADTPDNFQSRRPNTSFCFLDIRSPGLGDTAMYLCATSRDGDRVLGQETQYFGPGTRLLVL.

This clone was counted a few times. V is TRBV11-3 and J is TRBJ2-1; maybe TRBD2 (6 bases). The CDR3 runs to 12 residues. Trimming left V 5 bases short and J 5 bases short, with 7 bases between. The germline V gene has CDR1 SGHNT and CDR2 YENEEA. CDR3 loop: CASSGRNNEQFF. The CDR3 DNA reads as TGTGCCAGCAGCGGGAGGAACAATGAGCAGTTCTTC.

The genes are TRBV27 and TRBJ1-6; tentative D call: TRBD1 (5 bases). Germline V gene data show CDR1 as MNHEY and CDR2 as SMNVEV (reference sequence). With 6 bases removed from V and 6 bases from J, the gap between germline ends came to 9 bases. The CDR3 extends over 13 amino acids. CDR3 bases: TGTGCCAGCAGGCTGACAGTTAATTCACCCCTCCACTTT. Translating it yields CASRLTVNSPLHF.

The chain recombines TRBV5-8 with TRBJ1-5; D gene unclear. The CDR3 runs to 16 residues. Per germline, CDR1 SGHTS and CDR2 YDEGEE. The V end lost 1 base, the J end lost 2 bases, and 13 bases lay between the germline ends. The CDR3 DNA sequence: TGTGCCAGCAGCTTGATGGTAGGACTCGGCAATCAGCCCCAGCATTTT. Its protein product is CASSLMVGLGNQPQHF.

This chain uses TRBV5-6 with TRBJ1-1, with TRBD1 identical over 7 bases. With V trimmed by 2 bases and J by 3 bases, 4 bases remained unmatched. Germline V lookup: CDR1 SGHDT, CDR2 YYEEEE. This CDR3 comprises 14 residues. Written as DNA, the CDR3 is TGTGCCAGCAGCTTCGGGACAGAGGACACTGAAGCTTTCTTT. Protein sequence: CASSFGTEDTEAFF.

The chain employs TRBV30 and TRBJ1-1; 7 bases agree with TRBD1. J lost 4 bases, V lost 4 bases, and 9 bases had no gene match. The CDR3 extends over 14 amino acids. Germline V gene lookup returns CDR1 GTSNPN and CDR2 SVGIG (reference sequence). The CDR3 DNA sequence: TGTGCCTGGACCCGACAGGGCGGTGCCACTGAAGCTTTCTTT. Amino acid sequence: CAWTRQGGATEAFF.

The chain combines TRBV27 with TRBJ1-2, with TRBD1 matching over 8 bases. The CDR3 is 12 residues long. Germline V gene data show CDR1 as MNHEY and CDR2 as SMNVEV (reference sequence). The J segment lost 7 bases and the V segment lost 8 bases, leaving 6 bases of the junction unmatched. CDR3 DNA sequence: TGTGCCAGCGGCCAGGGGGCGGCTGGCTACACCTTC. Protein sequence: CASGQGAAGYTF.

This chain connects TRBV3-1 (or the pseudogene TRBV3-2) to TRBJ2-1; 12 bases fit TRBD2. V trimming: 3 bases; J trimming: 8 bases; junction bases outside the gene matches: 11. CDR1 and CDR2 (germline): LGHDT, YNNKEL (reference sequence). The CDR3 consists of 17 residues. DNA of the CDR3: TGTGCCAGCAGCCAGAGTACGGGACTAGCGGGTTGGTATGAGCAGTTCTTC. Its translation is CASSQSTGLAGWYEQFF.

The chain has TRBV12-3 or TRBV12-4 and TRBJ1-5; D possibly corresponds to TRBD1 (5 bases). The ends were cut back, 2 bases at V and 7 bases at J, with 9 bases in the middle. CDR3 length: 13 amino acids. Here the CDR3 reads CASSLQGRQPQHF. CDR3 bases: TGTGCCAGCAGTTTACAGGGAAGGCAGCCCCAGCATTTT.

The CDR3 sequence is CATSDLEGHSYNEQFF. CDR3 DNA sequence: TGTGCCACCAGTGATTTAGAGGGCCACTCCTACAATGAGCAGTTCTTC. The chain carries TRBV24-1 and TRBJ2-1; D perhaps matches TRBD2 (5 bases). The germline V gene encodes CDR1 KGHDR and CDR2 SFDVKD. V lost 1 base and J 0 bases, leaving 9 bases between the germline ends. The CDR3 extends over 16 amino acids.

This chain links TRBV29-1 with TRBJ1-1; TRBD1 matches 8 bases. Germline V gene lookup returns CDR1 SQVTM and CDR2 ANQGSEA. CDR3 length: 14 residues. After removal of 6 bases from V and 4 bases from J, the junction contained 10 bases not matched to a gene. The CDR3 reads CSVLTGVRGTEAFF. The CDR3 coding sequence is TGCAGCGTCCTGACAGGGGTGCGGGGCACTGAAGCTTTCTTT.

This chain connects TRBV19 to TRBJ1-1; D not resolved. CDR3 size: 15 residues. Germline CDR1 is LNHDA and CDR2 is SQIVND (reference sequence). V was pared by 4 bases and J by 4 bases, with 16 bases between. CDR3 in DNA: TGTGCCAGTAGTAGTATTCCAGCGGTCCTCACTGAAGCTTTCTTT. Protein sequence: CASSSIPAVLTEAFF.

The genes are TRBV2 and TRBJ2-4, with no clear D. Trimming cost V 2 bases and J 0 bases, with 8 bases left between them. The CDR3 length is 15 residues. Germline V gene lookup returns CDR1 SNHLY and CDR2 FYNNEI. The CDR3: CASSERSIAKNIQYF. CDR3 nucleotide sequence: TGTGCCAGCAGTGAACGCAGTATAGCCAAAAACATTCAGTACTTC.

This clone occurred a few times. The chain links TRBV19 to TRBJ1-5, with 9 bases that match TRBD1. The germline CDR1 and CDR2 sequences are LNHDA and SQIVND (reference sequence). The ends lost 6 bases at V and 4 bases at J; junction bases unmatched: 7. The CDR3 is 15 amino acids. The CDR3 reads CASSRGQGLNQPQHF. Here the CDR3 DNA reads TGTGCCAGTAGCCGGGGACAGGGCCTAAATCAGCCCCAGCATTTT.

The rearrangement joins TRBV4-2 to TRBJ1-4; D is undetermined. V lost 0 bases and J lost 0, with 14 bases in between. Germline values: CDR1 LGHNA, CDR2 YNFKEQ. The CDR3 length is 18 residues. In DNA, the CDR3 is TGTGCCAGCAGCCAAGATGGGCCCTACACTGCAACTAATGAAAAACTGTTTTTT. Residues: CASSQDGPYTATNEKLFF.

The J gene is TRBJ1-1, the V gene TRBV5-1, with unresolved D. The germline V gene encodes CDR1 SGHRS and CDR2 YFSETQ. CDR3 length: 14 residues. The ends were cut back, 1 base at V and 3 bases at J, with 10 bases in the middle. The CDR3 loop reads CASSLSQMYTEAFF. The DNA of the CDR3 is TGCGCCAGCAGCTTGTCTCAGATGTACACTGAAGCTTTCTTT.

The chain is built from TRBV3-1 (or the pseudogene TRBV3-2) and TRBJ2-5; TRBD2 might be the D (6 bases). This CDR3 has 13 amino acids. The germline CDR1 and CDR2 sequences are LGHDT and YNNKEL (reference sequence). V was shortened by 3 bases and J by 5 bases, with 10 bases between the two germline ends. The CDR3 DNA follows: TGTGCCAGCAGCCAGTGGACTAAGGAGACCCAGTACTTC. This gives the protein CASSQWTKETQYF.

This clone appeared a single time. The CDR3 spells CASTGFNQPQHF. CDR3 nucleotide sequence: TGTGCCAGCACAGGCTTTAATCAGCCCCAGCATTTT. V usage is TRBV2 and J usage is TRBJ1-5; unclear D gene. The CDR3 contains 12 residues. The V gene's germline CDR1 is SNHLY and CDR2 FYNNEI. Trimming left V 7 bases short and J 4 bases short, with 8 bases between.

The rearrangement links TRBV10-3 to TRBJ1-3; tentative D call: TRBD1 (5 bases). Trimming stripped 2 bases from V and 1 base from J, with 12 bases between. Germline assignment: CDR1 ENHRY and CDR2 SYGVKD. The CDR3 consists of 16 residues. The CDR3 region has the DNA TGTGCCATCAGTGAGAACCAGGGAGGGTCTGGAAACACCATATATTTT. Residues: CAISENQGGSGNTIYF.

This sequence joins TRBV10-3 and TRBJ2-7; maybe TRBD1 (6 bases). The V end was cut by 7 bases, the J end by 4 bases, with 23 bases between. Germline-derived CDR1 and CDR2 are ENHRY and SYGVKD. This CDR3 spans 16 amino acids. CDR3 nucleotides: TGTGCCATCAACTTTAGTTCAGGCGCAGGGGCGTACGAGCAGTACTTC. Protein: CAINFSSGAGAYEQYF.

The V gene is TRBV4-1, the J gene TRBJ1-1; no firm D call. V lost 1 base and J lost 5, with 11 bases in between. The CDR3 has 14 amino acids. From germline, CDR1 is MGHRA and CDR2 YSYEKL. The CDR3 reads CASSQVSGETEAFF. Written as DNA, the CDR3 is TGCGCCAGCAGCCAAGTATCCGGGGAAACTGAAGCTTTCTTT.

The V call is TRBV19, the J call TRBJ2-7; TRBD2 matches 10 bases. The germline V gene encodes CDR1 LNHDA and CDR2 SQIVND (reference sequence). The V gene end was trimmed by 10 bases and the J gene end by 0 bases; junction bases not matched to a gene: 3. The CDR3 contains 13 residues. CDR3 DNA sequence: TGTGCCACTTCTAGCGGGAGCTCCTACGAGCAGTACTTC. It encodes CATSSGSSYEQYF.

This clone appeared a single time. The chain recombines TRBV2 with TRBJ2-5, with 8 positions matching TRBD1. Trimming at V came to 3 bases and at J to 5 bases, leaving 5 bases not matched to a gene. CDR3 length: 14 amino acids. Germline assignment: CDR1 SNHLY and CDR2 FYNNEI. The CDR3 is CASSDDRGRETQYF. CDR3 DNA sequence: TGTGCCAGCAGTGATGACAGGGGAAGGGAGACCCAGTACTTC.

This clone was counted a few times. The chain recombines TRBV6-5 with TRBJ1-2, with D possibly TRBD1 on 6 matching bases. The CDR3 sequence is 15 residues long. From germline, CDR1 is MNHEY and CDR2 SVGAGI. V dropped 5 bases and J dropped 5 bases, with 18 bases sitting between them. The CDR3, as DNA: TGTGCCAGCAGTCTGGGACAACCGCCTGTATATGGCTACACCTTC. Its translation is CASSLGQPPVYGYTF.

This clone was observed once. The V and J genes are TRBV28 and TRBJ2-7, with 7 bases fitting TRBD1. This CDR3 spans 12 amino acids. Germline lookup yields CDR1 MDHEN and CDR2 SYDVKM. Trimming took 6 bases from V and 2 from J; bases not matched to a gene: 1. The CDR3 spells CASSQGAYEQYF. In DNA, the CDR3 is TGTGCCAGCAGCCAGGGGGCCTACGAGCAGTACTTC. Variable domain in full (rest from reference TRBV28 and TRBJ2-7): DVKVTQSSRYLVKRTGEKVFLECVQDMDHENMFWYRQDPGLGLRLIYFSYDVKMKEKGDIPEGYSVSREKKERFSLILESASTNQTSMYLCASSQGAYEQYFGPGTRLTVT.